The rows below give T cell receptor beta chains drawn from one sample of a study of CD8+ T cells in alopecia areata. TCRdb's copy holds only in-frame clones and misses some; the assay was immunoSEQ multiplex PCR. Of 4,000 to 5,500 clones in the sample, over 65% were seen once. The sequences come from skin, collected at week 24, from a patient treated with tofacitinib. The receptors come from a human donor with alopecia areata. CDR3s include the opening cysteine and the closing phenylalanine or tryptophan. Each record gives: clone size, V gene, J gene, D gene, CDR3 protein, CDR3 DNA. The D gene is left open where the match is weak. Some rows have no size entry. The others give once, few or many, or a class for an expanded clone.

few	TRBV7-2	TRBJ2-6	-	CASSLVSMSSGANVLTF	TGTGCCAGCAGCTTAGTCTCTATGTCCTCTGGGGCCAACGTCCTGACTTTC
-	TRBV4-2	TRBJ2-3	-	CASSQDRSGTDTQYF	TGTGCCAGCAGCCAAGATCGGAGTGGAACAGATACGCAGTATTTT
-	TRBV6-5	TRBJ2-7	TRBD2	CASNRGVGYEQYF	TGTGCCAGCAACCGGGGGGTGGGGTACGAGCAGTACTTC
-	TRBV7-2	TRBJ2-5	-	CASSLIPRVQETQYF	TGTGCCAGCAGCTTAATCCCCAGGGTTCAAGAGACCCAGTACTTC
-	TRBV7-9	TRBJ2-2	TRBD2	CASSSGTTTGELFF	TGTGCCAGCAGCTCCGGGACTACCACCGGGGAGCTGTTTTTT
few	TRBV10-3	TRBJ1-2	TRBD1	CAIRTLNRGLGYTF	TGTGCCATCAGGACGCTTAACAGGGGACTTGGCTACACCTTC
-	TRBV7-6	TRBJ2-7	TRBD1	CASSQGTGTYEQYF	TGTGCCAGCAGCCAAGGGACAGGGACCTACGAGCAGTACTTC
few	TRBV4-1	TRBJ1-5	-	CASSQDSGPQPQHF	TGCGCCAGCAGCCAAGATTCCGGGCCCCAGCCCCAGCATTTT
-	TRBV11-2	TRBJ2-2	TRBD1	CASRGRTGDTGELFF	TGTGCCAGCAGGGGAAGGACAGGGGATACCGGGGAGCTGTTTTTT
-	TRBV19	TRBJ2-3	TRBD1	CASSRGDRETDTQYF	TGTGCCAGTAGTAGAGGGGACAGGGAAACAGATACGCAGTATTTT
-	TRBV10-3	TRBJ2-7	-	CAISDSAYEQYF	TGTGCCATCAGTGATAGCGCCTACGAGCAGTACTTC
-	TRBV7-3	TRBJ2-2	-	CASSSYKGGLNTGELFF	TGTGCCAGCAGCTCCTACAAGGGGGGCCTGAACACCGGGGAGCTGTTTTTT
few	TRBV7-2	TRBJ2-3	-	CASSFVGGSTDTQYF	TGTGCCAGCAGCTTCGTCGGCGGTAGCACAGATACGCAGTATTTT
-	TRBV10-3	TRBJ2-7	-	CAISESGDGYEQYF	TGTGCCATCAGTGAGTCGGGAGACGGCTACGAGCAGTACTTC
few	TRBV7-2	TRBJ2-7	-	CASSLNQGNEQYF	TGTGCCAGCAGCCTGAACCAGGGCAACGAGCAGTACTTC
-	TRBV7-2	TRBJ2-3	-	CASSLDMGPTDTQYF	TGTGCCAGCAGCTTAGATATGGGCCCCACAGATACGCAGTATTTT
-	TRBV27	TRBJ2-5	TRBD1	CASRNRGSGETQYF	TGTGCCAGCAGGAACAGGGGGTCGGGAGAGACCCAGTACTTC
-	TRBV4-1	TRBJ1-6	-	CASSQEAGQNSPLHF	TGCGCCAGCAGCCAAGAAGCAGGGCAGAATTCACCCCTCCACTTT
-	TRBV6-1	TRBJ2-1	-	CASSDPGRSSYNEQFF	TGTGCCAGCAGTGATCCAGGCCGGTCCTCCTACAATGAGCAGTTCTTC
-	TRBV11-2	TRBJ1-3	-	CASSPTGRNTIYF	TGTGCCAGCAGCCCTACAGGGAGAAACACCATATATTTT
-	TRBV5-6	TRBJ2-1	TRBD2	CASSPTSGGEQFF	TGTGCCAGCAGCCCGACTAGCGGGGGGGAGCAGTTCTTC
few	TRBV28	TRBJ2-3	-	CASQTARDTQYF	TGTGCCAGCCAGACAGCCCGCGATACGCAGTATTTT